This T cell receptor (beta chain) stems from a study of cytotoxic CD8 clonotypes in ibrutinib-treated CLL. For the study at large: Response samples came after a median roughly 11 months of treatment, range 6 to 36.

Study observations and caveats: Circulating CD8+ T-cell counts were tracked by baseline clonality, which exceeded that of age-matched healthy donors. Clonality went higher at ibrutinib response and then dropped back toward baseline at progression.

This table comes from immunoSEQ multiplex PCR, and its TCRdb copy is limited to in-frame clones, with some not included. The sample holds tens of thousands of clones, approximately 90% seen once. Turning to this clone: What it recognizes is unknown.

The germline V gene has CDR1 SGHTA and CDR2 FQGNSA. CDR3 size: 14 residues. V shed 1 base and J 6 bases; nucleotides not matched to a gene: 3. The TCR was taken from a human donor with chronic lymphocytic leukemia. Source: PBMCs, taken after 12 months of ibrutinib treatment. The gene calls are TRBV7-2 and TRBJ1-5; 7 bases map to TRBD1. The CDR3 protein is CASSLDRGGQPQHF. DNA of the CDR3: TGTGCCAGCAGCTTAGACAGGGGAGGTCAGCCCCAGCATTTT. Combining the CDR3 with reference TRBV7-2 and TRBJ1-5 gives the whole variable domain GAGVSQSPSNKVTEKGKDVELRCDPISGHTALYWYRQSLGQGLEFLIYFQGNSAPDKSGLPSDRFSAERTGGSVSTLTIQRTQQEDSAVYLCASSLDRGGQPQHFGDGTRLSIL.